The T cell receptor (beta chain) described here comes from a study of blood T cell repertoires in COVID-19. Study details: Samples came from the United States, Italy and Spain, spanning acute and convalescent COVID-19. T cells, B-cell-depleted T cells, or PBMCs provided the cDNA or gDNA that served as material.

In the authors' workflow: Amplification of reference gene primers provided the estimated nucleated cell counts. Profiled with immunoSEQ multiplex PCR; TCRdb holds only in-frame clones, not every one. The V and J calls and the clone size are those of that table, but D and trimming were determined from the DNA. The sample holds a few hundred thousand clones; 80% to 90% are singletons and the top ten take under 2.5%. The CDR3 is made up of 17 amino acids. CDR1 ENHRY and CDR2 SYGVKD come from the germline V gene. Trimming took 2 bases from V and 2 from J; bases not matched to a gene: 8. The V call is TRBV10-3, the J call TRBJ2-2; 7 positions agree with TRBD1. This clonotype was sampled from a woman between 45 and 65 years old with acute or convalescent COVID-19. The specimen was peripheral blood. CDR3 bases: TGTGCCATCAGTGAGCCCTCCGGGACAGAAAACACCGGGGAGCTGTTTTTT. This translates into CAISEPSGTENTGELFF.